Presented here are 27 T cell receptor beta chains from one specimen sequenced in a study of blood T cell repertoires in COVID-19. Measured with immunoSEQ multiplex PCR; TCRdb has only the in-frame clones, and not every one. The sample contains 350,000 or so clones, roughly 87% of which appear only once. The sample comprised peripheral blood. The source of these receptors is a woman in her sixties with COVID-19, enrolled during active disease.

The chain is built from TRBV2 and TRBJ1-2; 10 bases are shared with TRBD1. Trimming at V came to 7 bases and at J to 6 bases, leaving 11 bases not matched to a gene. The CDR3 spans 15 residues. Per the germline V gene, CDR1 is SNHLY and CDR2 is FYNNEI. The CDR3 DNA follows: TGTGCCAGCAAGGGACAGGGGCCCTCCGTTCATGGCTACACCTTC. As protein: CASKGQGPSVHGYTF.

CDR3 nucleotides: TGTGCCAGCAGCTCCCAGCGGGGGGCAAGGACAGATACGCAGTATTTT. Translation: CASSSQRGARTDTQYF. The chain combines TRBV7-2 with TRBJ2-3, with 9 nucleotides matching TRBD2. The CDR3 runs to 16 residues. The germline V gene has CDR1 SGHTA and CDR2 FQGNSA. J lost 3 bases, V lost 4 bases, and 8 bases had no gene match.

This clone was observed once. CDR3 DNA sequence: TGTGCCAGCAGTTTAAAGGAGAAGAACACTGAAGCTTTCTTT. Protein sequence: CASSLKEKNTEAFF. This chain connects TRBV28 to TRBJ1-1; D is ambiguous. Germline-derived CDR1 and CDR2 are MDHEN and SYDVKM. The CDR3 is made up of 14 amino acids. With 2 bases removed from V and 1 base from J, the gap between germline ends came to 8 bases.

V gene TRBV7-6 combines with J gene TRBJ1-2, with 7 bases that match TRBD1. CDR3 length: 15 amino acids. Trimming at V came to 3 bases and at J to 4 bases, leaving 8 bases not matched to a gene. Germline CDR1 SGHVS, CDR2 FNYEAQ. This chain's CDR3 is CASSFGTGDSYGYTF. CDR3 bases: TGTGCCAGCAGCTTCGGAACAGGGGATAGCTATGGCTACACCTTC.

In DNA form, the CDR3 reads TGTGCCAGCAGCCCTGGACTACGCCGCGGTGGCGCAGATACGCAGTATTTT. This encodes CASSPGLRRGGADTQYF. The chain has TRBV4-2 and TRBJ2-3; tentative D call: TRBD2 (6 bases). V lost 4 bases to trimming and J lost 4 bases, with 21 bases between them. Looked up from germline, CDR1 is LGHNA and CDR2 is YNFKEQ. CDR3 length equals 17 residues.

The rearrangement uses TRBV7-9 and TRBJ1-3; 7 bases are shared with TRBD1. V gave up 1 base and J gave up 10 bases; unmatched junction bases: 10. From germline, CDR1 is SEHNR and CDR2 FQNEAQ (reference sequence). This CDR3 contains 15 residues. The CDR3 DNA reads TGTGCCAGCAGCTTAGGCCCAGGGGGGATCTTTACCATATATTTT. Encoded protein: CASSLGPGGIFTIYF.

The rearrangement links TRBV9 to TRBJ1-2; 10 nucleotides match TRBD1. CDR3 length equals 16 residues. V lost 0 bases and J lost 6; bases outside the gene matches: 8. Germline CDR1 and CDR2: SGDLS and YYNGEE. The CDR3 region is CASSVGMGTGAHGYTF. CDR3 sequence (DNA): TGTGCCAGCAGCGTAGGAATGGGGACAGGGGCCCATGGCTACACCTTC.

This clone was seen only once. The chain is built from TRBV7-9 and TRBJ1-2, with D unresolved. Trimming removed 2 bases from V and 0 bases from J, with 7 bases in between. The CDR3 contains 14 residues. Germline V CDR1 and CDR2: SEHNR, FQNEAQ (reference sequence). The CDR3 reads CASSLSGANYGYTF. Written as DNA, the CDR3 is TGTGCCAGCAGCTTATCCGGGGCTAACTATGGCTACACCTTC.

The chain has TRBV6-5 and TRBJ1-1; 9 bases align to TRBD1. The CDR3 is 15 amino acids. Germline V gene data show CDR1 as MNHEY and CDR2 as SVGAGI. The ends lost 0 bases at V and 8 bases at J; junction bases unmatched: 7. CDR3 DNA: TGTGCCAGCAGTTACTCGACAGGGGGTGGCTACGAAGCTTTCTTT. It translates to CASSYSTGGGYEAFF.

The CDR3 bases are TGTGCCAGCAGCCGCGGGACAGGGGGGGGTCAGCCCCAGCATTTT. The encoded protein is CASSRGTGGGQPQHF. This chain joins TRBV3-1 (or the pseudogene TRBV3-2) and TRBJ1-5; 11 nucleotides align to TRBD1. With V trimmed by 4 bases and J by 6 bases, 5 bases remained unmatched. Germline V gives CDR1 LGHDT, CDR2 YNNKEL (reference sequence). This CDR3 has 15 residues.

J is TRBJ2-1 and V is TRBV1; the table assigns TRBD2, which was not confirmed against the DNA. TRBV1 is given as a pseudogene. The CDR3 length is 17 residues. The CDR3 loop reads CTSSHHSGLAGGIFQFF. Written as DNA, the CDR3 is TGCACCAGCAGCCACCACTCTGGACTAGCGGGGGGCATATTTCAGTTCTTC.

The chain couples TRBV3-1 (or the pseudogene TRBV3-2) to TRBJ1-2; D gene uncertain. V gave up 4 bases and J gave up 5 bases, with 17 bases separating them. Germline V CDR1 and CDR2: LGHDT, YNNKEL (reference sequence). The CDR3 totals 15 residues. The chain's CDR3 is CASSPHSRQPYGYTF. CDR3 DNA sequence: TGTGCCAGCAGCCCCCACTCGCGGCAGCCATATGGCTACACCTTC.

The V call is TRBV9, the J call TRBJ2-5; TRBD2 might be the D (6 bases). The V gene's germline CDR1 is SGDLS and CDR2 YYNGEE. Trimming shortened V by 7 bases and J by 5 bases, and 15 bases separated the two germline ends. This CDR3 is 13 amino acids long. CDR3 nucleotides: TGTGCCAGCGGAGGGACGAGGAGGGAGACCCAGTACTTC. As protein: CASGGTRRETQYF.

This chain joins TRBV11-2 and TRBJ1-4, with 7 bases matching TRBD1. The V segment lost 5 bases and the J segment 9 bases; nucleotides outside the gene matches: 15. The CDR3 runs 16 residues. Germline lookup yields CDR1 SGHAT and CDR2 FQNNGV. The DNA of the CDR3 is TGTGCCAGCAGCCCCCTGCGACCAGGGGGATGGAAAAAACTGTTTTTT. Its protein product is CASSPLRPGGWKKLFF.

This clone was seen only once. The V call is TRBV9, the J call TRBJ2-4; D ambiguous. Trimming left V 1 base short and J 0 bases short, with 8 bases between. This CDR3 has 15 amino acids. Germline CDR1 SGDLS, CDR2 YYNGEE. Here the CDR3 reads CASSVRRLAKNIQYF. The CDR3 region has the DNA TGTGCCAGCAGCGTACGGCGGCTAGCCAAAAACATTCAGTACTTC.

The V gene is TRBV9, the J gene TRBJ1-1, with TRBD1 identical over 7 bases. Germline V CDR1 and CDR2: SGDLS, YYNGEE. This CDR3 spans 17 amino acids. J gave up 4 bases and V 3 bases, and 15 bases lay outside the gene matches. DNA of the CDR3: TGTGCCAGCAGCGACGCGCCCTCACAGGGGATGGGCACTGAAGCTTTCTTT. Translated: CASSDAPSQGMGTEAFF.

Comment on this clone: Different DNA sequences within this sample yield the same CDR3. This sequence joins TRBV18 and TRBJ1-1; 9 bases are a match to TRBD1. Unmatched junction bases numbered 3, after V lost 6 bases and J lost 1 base. Germline CDR1 and CDR2: KGHSH and LQKENI. The CDR3 is made up of 14 amino acids. The CDR3 bases are TGTGCCAGCTCGCTGGACAGGGGGAACACTGAAGCTTTCTTT. It codes for CASSLDRGNTEAFF.

V usage is TRBV5-1 and J usage is TRBJ1-2; the match to TRBD1 covers 8 bases. The ends lost 2 bases at V and 8 bases at J; junction bases unmatched: 5. This CDR3 is 13 amino acids long. The V gene's germline CDR1 is SGHRS and CDR2 YFSETQ. The CDR3 DNA is TGCGCCAGCAGCTTTGGCGACAGGGGCGGCTACACCTTC. Amino acid sequence: CASSFGDRGGYTF.

The V and J genes are TRBV3-1 (or the pseudogene TRBV3-2) and TRBJ1-3; perhaps TRBD1 as D (6 bases). Germline CDR1 LGHDT, CDR2 YNNKEL (reference sequence). V was trimmed by 2 bases and J by 0 bases, leaving 26 bases between them. This CDR3 comprises 21 residues. Here the CDR3 DNA reads TGTGCCAGCAGCCAAAAATCGGTCGGGGGGCTTTTTATCAGCTCTGGAAACACCATATATTTT. The encoded protein is CASSQKSVGGLFISSGNTIYF.

A single count supports this clone. This chain uses TRBV25-1 with TRBJ2-1; TRBD1 agrees at 8 bases. V shed 6 bases, J shed 3 bases, and the junction held 7 bases outside the gene matches. CDR1 is MGHDK and CDR2 is SYGVNS in the germline V gene. This CDR3 has 15 amino acids. The CDR3 sequence: CASSAGQVGYNEQFF. The CDR3 DNA sequence: TGTGCCAGCAGCGCGGGACAGGTTGGCTACAATGAGCAGTTCTTC.

A few counts support this clone. This sample includes further DNA sequences coding for the same CDR3. The rearrangement links TRBV3-1 (or the pseudogene TRBV3-2) to TRBJ1-4; 10 bases align to TRBD1. Germline CDR1 LGHDT, CDR2 YNNKEL (reference sequence). Germline trimming cut 6 bases from V and 4 bases from J; bases unmatched to any gene: 5. The CDR3 has 15 amino acids. The CDR3 DNA sequence: TGTGCCAGCAGTCAACGGACAGGGGGTAATGAAAAACTGTTTTTT. It encodes CASSQRTGGNEKLFF.

The rearrangement links TRBV4-2 to TRBJ2-3; 9 bases align to TRBD2. Unmatched junction bases numbered 17, after V lost 0 bases and J lost 4 bases. The CDR3 is 20 amino acids. Germline values: CDR1 LGHNA, CDR2 YNFKEQ. CDR3 sequence (DNA): TGTGCCAGCAGCCAAGATACCCAAGAGTTGAGCGGGGGGACTGCAGATACGCAGTATTTT. Its translation is CASSQDTQELSGGTADTQYF.

As DNA, the CDR3 is TGCGCCAGCACCCACAGGGGGCCGAACACTGAAGCTTTCTTT. It specifies CASTHRGPNTEAFF. The chain employs TRBV10-1 and TRBJ1-1; 9 bases line up with TRBD1. Looked up from germline, CDR1 is WNHNN and CDR2 is SYGVQD (reference sequence). V gave up 7 bases and J gave up 1 base; unmatched junction bases: 4. There are 14 residues in the CDR3.

The genes are TRBV3-1 (or the pseudogene TRBV3-2) and TRBJ2-2; tentative D call: TRBD1 (5 bases). Germline V gene data show CDR1 as LGHDT and CDR2 as YNNKEL (reference sequence). Trimming left V 4 bases short and J 4 bases short, with 13 bases between. The CDR3 consists of 15 residues. The CDR3 nucleotides read TGTGCCAGCAGCCCGAGACAGACGGGCACCGGGGAGCTGTTTTTT. Translating it yields CASSPRQTGTGELFF.

The chain employs TRBV10-2 and TRBJ1-1; D is undetermined. The CDR3 loop spans 13 amino acids. The germline V gene encodes CDR1 WSHSY and CDR2 SAAADI. V was trimmed by 0 bases and J by 1 base, leaving 3 bases between them. CDR3 sequence (DNA): TGCGCCAGCAGTGAGTCCGGGAACACTGAAGCTTTCTTT. Protein: CASSESGNTEAFF.

This sequence joins TRBV11-2 and TRBJ1-2, with D unclear. The CDR3 runs 13 residues. CDR1 is SGHAT, CDR2 FQNNGV, per germline. The V end was cut by 3 bases, the J end by 8 bases, with 13 bases between. In DNA, the CDR3 is TGTGCCAGCAGCTTTAAGGAGGCACAAGGCTACACCTTC. Translation: CASSFKEAQGYTF.

This rearrangement joins TRBV5-1 to TRBJ1-4; D not resolved. The CDR3 contains 13 residues. Trimming took 3 bases from V and 5 from J, leaving 8 bases between them. Germline-derived CDR1 and CDR2 are SGHRS and YFSETQ. The CDR3 DNA reads as TGCGCCAGCAGCTCACGGGAGAATGAAAAACTGTTTTTT. Protein: CASSSRENEKLFF.